This TCR beta chain was documented in a study of PD-1 blockade in classical Hodgkin lymphoma. Study findings and constraints: A reduction in baseline TCR diversity was reportedly seen in newly diagnosed patients relative to healthy donors. Diversity in CD4+ TCRs, unlike that measured in CD8+ TCRs, had risen significantly by C4D1.

TCRdb's table, derived via immunoSEQ multiplex PCR, lists solely in-frame clones and lacks some. Altogether about 12,000 clones are present, roughly 84% being singletons, with the ten largest covering 1.6%. About this clone itself: The antigen remains unidentified.

Every one of the patients relapsed after autologous stem cell transplantation (brentuximab vedotin exposure was variable). CD4+ T cells were purified from thawed PBMCs by negative selection. The sample in question was CD4+ T cells from blood, obtained at baseline. This TCR derives from a human donor with classical Hodgkin lymphoma.

The CDR3: CASSLGREVSPLHF. The DNA for the CDR3 is TGTGCCAGCAGCTTAGGTCGGGAAGTTTCACCCCTCCACTTT. The V and J genes are TRBV7-8 and TRBJ1-6; D unresolved. CDR3 length: 14 amino acids. Germline CDR1 reads SGHVS; CDR2 reads FQNEAQ. V was trimmed by 1 base and J by 9 bases, leaving 10 bases between them. Filled out from reference TRBV7-8 and TRBJ1-6, the complete variable domain reads GAGVSQSPRYKVAKRGQDVALRCDPISGHVSLFWYQQALGQGPEFLTYFQNEAQLDKSGLPSDRFFAERPEGSVSTLKIQRTQQEDSAVYLCASSLGREVSPLHFGNGTRLTVT.